The 24 T cell receptor beta chains below come from one sample, sequenced in a study of T cells after yellow fever vaccination. TCRdb reprocessed the 5' RACE reads via MiXCR and lists one record per CDR3 protein. In the table there are fewer than 350,000 distinct CDR3 sequences, 8.5% to 10% of which are singletons. The specimen comprised PBMCs, sampled on the day of the first yellow fever vaccination. These receptors were taken from a man aged 18 to 35 who received the YFV17D yellow fever vaccine.

This clonotype was counted only a few times. This chain uses TRBV2 with TRBJ2-1, with D possibly being TRBD2 (5 bases). CDR1 is SNHLY and CDR2 is FYNNEI in the germline V gene. The CDR3 loop spans 14 amino acids. V shed 6 bases and J shed 2 bases, with 11 bases lying between them. CDR3 sequence (DNA): TGTGCCAGCAGGCTTGAGCGGACCTACAATGAGCAGTTCTTC. Encoded protein: CASRLERTYNEQFF.

This chain links TRBV7-8 with TRBJ2-3, with a tentative D call TRBD1 (6 bases). Trimming cost V 2 bases and J 1 base, with 16 bases left between them. The CDR3 sequence is 17 residues long. From germline, CDR1 is SGHVS and CDR2 FQNEAQ. The CDR3 DNA sequence: TGTGCCAGCAGCTTAAAGGCTCTGGACAGAGGCACAGATACGCAGTATTTT. It is translated as CASSLKALDRGTDTQYF. The variable domain in full, completed from reference TRBV7-8 and TRBJ2-3, reads GAGVSQSPRYKVAKRGQDVALRCDPISGHVSLFWYQQALGQGPEFLTYFQNEAQLDKSGLPSDRFFAERPEGSVSTLKIQRTQQEDSAVYLCASSLKALDRGTDTQYFGPGTRLTVL.

V and J are TRBV18 and TRBJ2-2, with 7 bases fitting TRBD1. With 2 bases clipped from V and 0 bases from J, the junction kept 6 bases outside the gene matches. Germline V CDR1 and CDR2: KGHSH, LQKENI. The CDR3 has 17 residues. The CDR3 DNA reads as TGTGCCAGCTCACCAAGGACAGGCTTCGCGAACACCGGGGAGCTGTTTTTT. Translated: CASSPRTGFANTGELFF.

This clonotype was counted between two and nine times. In nucleotides, the CDR3 is TGCAGCGTTGAAGAGGGGCCCCGAGGGGACGGCTACACCTTC. Translated: CSVEEGPRGDGYTF. The chain has TRBV29-1 and TRBJ1-2, with D possibly being TRBD1 (5 bases). CDR1 and CDR2 (germline): SQVTM, ANQGSEA. The CDR3 sequence is 14 residues long. V was shortened by 0 bases and J by 8 bases, with 16 bases between the two germline ends.

The chain uses TRBV7-8 and TRBJ2-3; TRBD2 agrees at 9 bases. CDR1 and CDR2 from the germline V gene are SGHVS and FQNEAQ. This CDR3 region has 15 residues. V lost 0 bases to trimming and J lost 6 bases; unmatched junction nucleotides: 4. CDR3 DNA: TGTGCCAGCAGCTTAGCGCGGGGGGGCCCTGATACGCAGTATTTT. This codes for CASSLARGGPDTQYF.

This clonotype was found a few times. The J gene is TRBJ1-5, the V gene TRBV24-1; D unresolved. The length of the CDR3 is 16 residues. CDR1 is KGHDR, CDR2 SFDVKD, per germline. V was cut by 2 bases and J by 3 bases, with 13 bases left in between. Here the CDR3 reads CATSDSPGPVNQPQHF. The CDR3 coding sequence is TGTGCCACCAGTGATTCTCCCGGGCCCGTCAATCAGCCCCAGCATTTT.

This clonotype was seen many times. J is TRBJ1-6 and V is TRBV6-1, with D possibly TRBD1 on 6 matching bases. The CDR3 length is 15 residues. Germline V gives CDR1 MNHNS, CDR2 SASEGT. V shed 7 bases and J shed 3 bases, with 13 bases lying between them. The chain's CDR3 is CASTVQGNYNSPLHF. The CDR3 nucleotides are TGTGCCAGCACAGTACAGGGAAACTATAATTCACCCCTCCACTTT.

This clonotype was seen at least ten times. This rearrangement joins TRBV24-1 to TRBJ2-1; TRBD1 might be the D (5 bases). The CDR3 has 13 residues. Germline-derived CDR1 and CDR2 are KGHDR and SFDVKD. Trimming left V 4 bases short and J 4 bases short, with 7 bases between. CDR3 region: CATSEQGYNEQFF. The CDR3 DNA follows: TGTGCCACCAGTGAGCAGGGATACAATGAGCAGTTCTTC.

This clonotype has more than one count but fewer than ten. The rearrangement joins TRBV5-1 to TRBJ2-1, with D perhaps matching TRBD1 (6 bases). Between the trimmed V and J ends, which lost 3 bases and 3 bases, there was a span of 10 bases. The germline V gene encodes CDR1 SGHRS and CDR2 YFSETQ. The CDR3 runs 14 residues. The CDR3 loop is CASSSGQYYNEQFF. CDR3 DNA sequence: TGCGCCAGCAGCTCCGGACAGTACTACAATGAGCAGTTCTTC. Based on the CDR3 plus reference TRBV5-1 and TRBJ2-1, the full variable domain is KAGVTQTPRYLIKTRGQQVTLSCSPISGHRSVSWYQQTPGQGLQFLFEYFSETQRNKGNFPGRFSGRQFSNSRSEMNVSTLELGDSALYLCASSSGQYYNEQFFGPGTRLTVL.

This clonotype was observed many times. This chain uses TRBV12-3 or TRBV12-4 with TRBJ2-6, with D perhaps assigned TRBD1 or TRBD2 (6 bases each). The CDR3 covers 16 residues. V lost 6 bases to trimming and J lost 0 bases, with 12 bases between them. The CDR3 region is CASSPGGGSGANVLTF. CDR3 sequence (DNA): TGTGCCAGCAGCCCCGGAGGGGGCTCTGGGGCCAACGTCCTGACTTTC.

V and J are TRBV10-3 and TRBJ2-1, with a weak D call TRBD2 (5 bases). V gave up 4 bases and J gave up 7 bases, with 23 bases separating them. This CDR3 region has 17 residues. Germline V gene lookup returns CDR1 ENHRY and CDR2 SYGVKD. This CDR3 reads CAISGPRSSSSSNEQFF. In DNA form, the CDR3 reads TGTGCCATCAGTGGTCCTCGGTCTTCTAGCTCTAGTAATGAGCAGTTCTTC.

This clonotype appeared many times. One junction end does not reproduce the germline sequence, and a read error may be involved. The chain couples TRBV5-1 to TRBJ1-4; no clear D. The CDR3 contains 13 residues. Per the germline V gene, CDR1 is SGHRS and CDR2 is YFSETQ. The DNA of the CDR3 is TGTGCCAGCAGTTTACGGGGTCGTGAAAAACTGTTTTTT. Translation: CASSLRGREKLFF.

The chain combines TRBV7-9 with TRBJ2-1; either TRBD1 or TRBD2 may supply D (5 bases each). V shed 3 bases and J shed 8 bases, with 14 bases lying between them. The CDR3 covers 14 residues. Germline CDR1 and CDR2: SEHNR and FQNEAQ (reference sequence). This CDR3 reads CASSFGVLGDEQFF. CDR3 nucleotide sequence: TGTGCCAGCAGCTTTGGGGTACTGGGGGATGAGCAGTTCTTC.

The chain couples TRBV5-4 to TRBJ2-2; possible D gene TRBD2, 7 bases. V gave up 0 bases and J gave up 6 bases, with 15 bases separating them. This CDR3 is built from 16 residues. Germline lookup yields CDR1 SGHNT and CDR2 YYREEE (reference sequence). CDR3 amino acids: CASSLEGGRDAGELFF. The DNA for the CDR3 is TGTGCCAGCAGCTTGGAGGGGGGGCGAGACGCCGGGGAGCTGTTTTTT. Full variable domain (missing parts from reference TRBV5-4 and TRBJ2-2): ETGVTQSPTHLIKTRGQQVTLRCSSQSGHNTVSWYQQALGQGPQFIFQYYREEENGRGNFPPRFSGLQFPNYSSELNVNALELDDSALYLCASSLEGGRDAGELFFGEGSRLTVL.

This chain connects TRBV15 to TRBJ1-2, with D possibly matching TRBD1 (5 bases). This CDR3 is built from 14 residues. Germline values: CDR1 LNHNV, CDR2 YYDKDF (reference sequence). V lost 0 bases and J lost 3, with 8 bases in between. CDR3: CATSRDSGYYGYTF. CDR3 bases: TGTGCCACCAGCAGAGATTCAGGGTACTATGGCTACACCTTC.

V gene TRBV12-3 or TRBV12-4 combines with J gene TRBJ2-1, with 9 bases fitting TRBD2. V lost 1 base, J lost 7 bases, and 8 bases stayed unmatched. This CDR3 has 16 residues. CDR3 amino acids: CASSLGPGLASNEQFF. DNA for the CDR3: TGTGCCAGCAGTTTAGGACCGGGACTAGCAAGTAATGAGCAGTTCTTC.

V usage is TRBV5-4 and J usage is TRBJ2-3; no clear D. Germline assignment: CDR1 SGHNT and CDR2 YYREEE (reference sequence). CDR3 size: 14 residues. Trimming shortened V by 0 bases and J by 3 bases, and 8 bases separated the two germline ends. Here the CDR3 reads CASSLVAGTDTQYF. The DNA of the CDR3 is TGTGCCAGCAGCTTGGTGGCCGGGACAGATACGCAGTATTTT.

This clonotype was observed many times. The chain recombines TRBV4-2 with TRBJ2-6; no definite D call. V gave up 0 bases and J gave up 4 bases, with 10 bases separating them. The CDR3 is 16 amino acids. The germline V gene has CDR1 LGHNA and CDR2 YNFKEQ. The CDR3, as DNA: TGTGCCAGCAGCCAAGAACCGCCCCCGGGGGCCAACGTCCTGACTTTC. Amino acid sequence: CASSQEPPPGANVLTF.

This clonotype was observed at least ten times. The V call is TRBV12-3 or TRBV12-4, the J call TRBJ1-1, with D unclear. V was trimmed by 6 bases and J by 0 bases, leaving 11 bases between them. The CDR3 is 14 amino acids. CDR3 DNA: TGTGCCAGCAGACACCGGAGGCTGAACACTGAAGCTTTCTTT. Its protein is CASRHRRLNTEAFF.

J is TRBJ2-1 and V is TRBV28; 10 positions agree with TRBD2. The trim removed 2 bases at V and 0 bases at J, leaving 10 bases unmatched. There are 19 residues in the CDR3. CDR1 MDHEN and CDR2 SYDVKM come from the germline V gene. As DNA, the CDR3 is TGTGCCAGCAGTTTAATGGTAGCGGGGGGCTTGAGCTCCTACAATGAGCAGTTCTTC. Protein product: CASSLMVAGGLSSYNEQFF.

In its sample, this clonotype was seen many times. The chain combines TRBV5-1 with TRBJ2-1; tentatively, D is TRBD1 or TRBD2 (5 bases each). Germline V gene sequence: CDR1 SGHRS, CDR2 YFSETQ. With 0 bases removed from V and 4 bases from J, the gap between germline ends came to 14 bases. This CDR3 spans 16 amino acids. The DNA for the CDR3 is TGCGCCAGCAGCTTGGATCGGGGCTCCGGTTACAATGAGCAGTTCTTC. It translates to CASSLDRGSGYNEQFF. Based on the CDR3 plus reference TRBV5-1 and TRBJ2-1, the full variable domain is KAGVTQTPRYLIKTRGQQVTLSCSPISGHRSVSWYQQTPGQGLQFLFEYFSETQRNKGNFPGRFSGRQFSNSRSEMNVSTLELGDSALYLCASSLDRGSGYNEQFFGPGTRLTVL.

The chain carries TRBV11-2 and TRBJ2-1, with 11 positions matching TRBD2. Germline CDR1 and CDR2: SGHAT and FQNNGV. V was clipped by 3 bases and J by 6 bases; unmatched bases: 4. The CDR3 totals 15 residues. The CDR3 DNA sequence: TGTGCCAGCAGCTTCGGGACTAGCGGAGCCAATGAGCAGTTCTTC. It specifies CASSFGTSGANEQFF.

At least ten counts were recorded for this clonotype. This chain uses TRBV20-1 with TRBJ2-5, with 8 nucleotides matching TRBD2. The CDR3 loop spans 16 amino acids. The junction had 6 bases not matched to a gene; V was cut back by 0 bases and J by 0 bases. Germline values: CDR1 DFQATT, CDR2 SNEGSKA (reference sequence). In DNA form, the CDR3 reads TGCAGTGCTAGAGATCCGGGGGGGCCTCACCAAGAGACCCAGTACTTC. This codes for CSARDPGGPHQETQYF.

The chain links TRBV6-1 to TRBJ2-5; D is undetermined. Germline V gene data show CDR1 as MNHNS and CDR2 as SASEGT. The CDR3 is 11 residues long. With 6 bases removed from V and 5 bases from J, the gap between germline ends came to 7 bases. In nucleotides, the CDR3 is TGTGCCAGCAGGATCTTGGAGACCCAGTACTTC. Its translation: CASRILETQYF.